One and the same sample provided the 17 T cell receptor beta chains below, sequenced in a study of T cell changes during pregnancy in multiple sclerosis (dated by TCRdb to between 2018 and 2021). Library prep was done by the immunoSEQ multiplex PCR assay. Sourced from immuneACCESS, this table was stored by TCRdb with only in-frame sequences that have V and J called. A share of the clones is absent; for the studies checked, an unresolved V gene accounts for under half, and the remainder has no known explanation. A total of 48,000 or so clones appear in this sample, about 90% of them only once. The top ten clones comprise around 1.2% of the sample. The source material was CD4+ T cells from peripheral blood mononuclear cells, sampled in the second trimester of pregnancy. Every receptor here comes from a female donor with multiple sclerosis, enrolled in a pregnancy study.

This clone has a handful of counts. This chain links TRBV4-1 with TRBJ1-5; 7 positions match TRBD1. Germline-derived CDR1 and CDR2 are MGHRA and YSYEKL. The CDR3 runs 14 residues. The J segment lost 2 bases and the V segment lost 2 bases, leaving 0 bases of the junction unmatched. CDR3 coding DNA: TGCGCCAGCAGCCAAACAGGGGGCAATCAGCCCCAGCATTTT. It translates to CASSQTGGNQPQHF.

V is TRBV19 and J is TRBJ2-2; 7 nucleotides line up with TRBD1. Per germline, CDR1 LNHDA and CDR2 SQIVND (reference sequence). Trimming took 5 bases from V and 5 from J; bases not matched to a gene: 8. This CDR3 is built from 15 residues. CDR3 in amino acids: CASSLDRERTGELFF. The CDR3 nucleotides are TGTGCCAGTAGTCTTGACAGGGAGAGGACCGGGGAGCTGTTTTTT. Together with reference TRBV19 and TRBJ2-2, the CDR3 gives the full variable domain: DGGITQSPKYLFRKEGQNVTLSCEQNLNHDAMYWYRQDPGQGLRLIYYSQIVNDFQKGDIAEGYSVSREKKESFPLTVTSAQKNPTAFYLCASSLDRERTGELFFGEGSRLTVL.

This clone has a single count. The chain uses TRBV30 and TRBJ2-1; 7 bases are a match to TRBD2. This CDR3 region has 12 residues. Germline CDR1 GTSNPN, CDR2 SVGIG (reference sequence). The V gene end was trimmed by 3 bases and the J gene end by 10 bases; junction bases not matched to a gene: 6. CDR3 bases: TGTGCCTGGAGGTTGGGGGAGGGAGAGCAGTTCTTC. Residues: CAWRLGEGEQFF. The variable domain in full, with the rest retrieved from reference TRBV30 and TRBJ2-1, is SQTIHQWPATLVQPVGSPLSLECTVEGTSNPNLYWYRQAAGRGLQLLFYSVGIGQISSEVPQNLSASRPQDRQFILSSKKLLLSDSGFYLCAWRLGEGEQFFGPGTRLTVL.

The CDR3 region is CASSIGPLAYGYTF. The CDR3 nucleotides are TGTGCCAGCAGTATTGGACCGCTAGCCTATGGCTACACCTTC. The rearrangement uses TRBV27 and TRBJ1-2; D not resolved. With 5 bases removed from V and 4 bases from J, the gap between germline ends came to 14 bases. The germline CDR1 and CDR2 sequences are MNHEY and SMNVEV (reference sequence). CDR3 length: 14 residues.

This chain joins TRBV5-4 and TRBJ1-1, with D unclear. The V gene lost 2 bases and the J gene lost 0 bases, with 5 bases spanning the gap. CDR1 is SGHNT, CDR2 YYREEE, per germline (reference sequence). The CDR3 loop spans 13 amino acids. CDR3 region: CASSLHLNTEAFF. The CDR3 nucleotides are TGTGCCAGCAGCTTACACCTGAACACTGAAGCTTTCTTT.

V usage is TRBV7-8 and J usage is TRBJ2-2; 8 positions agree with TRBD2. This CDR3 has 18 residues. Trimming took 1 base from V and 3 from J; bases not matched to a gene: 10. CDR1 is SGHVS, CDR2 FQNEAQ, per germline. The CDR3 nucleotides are TGTGCCAGCAGCTTAGGGGAAGCGGGAGTCGGGGACACCGGGGAGCTGTTTTTT. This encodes CASSLGEAGVGDTGELFF.

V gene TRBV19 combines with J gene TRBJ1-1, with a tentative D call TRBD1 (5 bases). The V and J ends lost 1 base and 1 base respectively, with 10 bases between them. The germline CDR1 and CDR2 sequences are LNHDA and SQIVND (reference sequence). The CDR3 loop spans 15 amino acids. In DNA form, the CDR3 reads TGTGCCAGTAGTATAGTTTGGGGGGGGAACACTGAAGCTTTCTTT. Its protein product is CASSIVWGGNTEAFF.

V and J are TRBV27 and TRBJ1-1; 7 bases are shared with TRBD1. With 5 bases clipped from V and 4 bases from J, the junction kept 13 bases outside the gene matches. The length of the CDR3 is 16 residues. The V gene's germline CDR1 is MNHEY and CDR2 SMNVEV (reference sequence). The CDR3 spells CASSPFPAGGVTEAFF. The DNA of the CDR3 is TGTGCCAGCAGTCCCTTTCCCGCAGGGGGAGTCACTGAAGCTTTCTTT.

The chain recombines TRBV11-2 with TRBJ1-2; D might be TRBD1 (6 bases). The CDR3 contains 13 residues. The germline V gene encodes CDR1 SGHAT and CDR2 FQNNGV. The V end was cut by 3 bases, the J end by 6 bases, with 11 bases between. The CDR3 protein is CASSLGAGHGYTF. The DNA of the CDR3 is TGTGCCAGCAGCTTGGGGGCGGGCCATGGCTACACCTTC.

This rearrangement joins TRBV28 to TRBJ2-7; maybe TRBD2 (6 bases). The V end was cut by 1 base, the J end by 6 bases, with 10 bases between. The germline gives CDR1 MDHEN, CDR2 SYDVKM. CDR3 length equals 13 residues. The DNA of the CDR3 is TGTGCCAGCAGTTTATTGGCGGGATTCGAGCAGTACTTC. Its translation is CASSLLAGFEQYF.

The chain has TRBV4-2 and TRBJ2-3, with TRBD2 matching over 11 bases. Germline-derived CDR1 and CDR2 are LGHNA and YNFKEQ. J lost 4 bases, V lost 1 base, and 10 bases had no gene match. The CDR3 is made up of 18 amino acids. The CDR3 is CASSQVVSTSGSADTQYF. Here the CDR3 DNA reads TGTGCCAGCAGCCAAGTGGTTAGTACTAGCGGGAGCGCAGATACGCAGTATTTT.

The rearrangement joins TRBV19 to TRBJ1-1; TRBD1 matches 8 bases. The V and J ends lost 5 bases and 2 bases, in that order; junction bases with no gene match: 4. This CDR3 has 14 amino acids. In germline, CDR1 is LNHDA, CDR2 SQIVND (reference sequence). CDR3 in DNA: TGTGCCAGTAGTCGTACAGGGGGAAACACTGAAGCTTTCTTT. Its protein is CASSRTGGNTEAFF.

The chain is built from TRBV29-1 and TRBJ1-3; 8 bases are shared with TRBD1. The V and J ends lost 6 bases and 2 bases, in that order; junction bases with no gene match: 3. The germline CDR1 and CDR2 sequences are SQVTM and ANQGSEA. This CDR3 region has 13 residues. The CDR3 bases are TGCAGCGTGTCGGGACAGGCTGGAAACACCATATATTTT. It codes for CSVSGQAGNTIYF.

CDR3 in amino acids: CASSVSAGGRKTGELFF. The DNA of the CDR3 is TGTGCCAGCAGCGTATCGGCGGGAGGTCGGAAAACCGGGGAGCTGTTTTTT. The chain is built from TRBV9 and TRBJ2-2, with 8 bases lining up with TRBD2. Unmatched junction bases numbered 10, after V lost 1 base and J lost 5 bases. Looked up from germline, CDR1 is SGDLS and CDR2 is YYNGEE. The CDR3 length is 17 residues. Full variable domain (outside the CDR3, taken from reference TRBV9 and TRBJ2-2): DSGVTQTPKHLITATGQRVTLRCSPRSGDLSVYWYQQSLDQGLQFLIQYYNGEERAKGNILERFSAQQFPDLHSELNLSSLELGDSALYFCASSVSAGGRKTGELFFGEGSRLTVL.

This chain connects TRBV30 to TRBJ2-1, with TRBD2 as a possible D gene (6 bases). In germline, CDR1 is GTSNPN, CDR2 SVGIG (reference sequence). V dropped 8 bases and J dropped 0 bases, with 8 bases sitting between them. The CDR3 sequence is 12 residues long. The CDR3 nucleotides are TGTGCCCGGGGGAGCTCCTACAATGAGCAGTTCTTC. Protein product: CARGSSYNEQFF.

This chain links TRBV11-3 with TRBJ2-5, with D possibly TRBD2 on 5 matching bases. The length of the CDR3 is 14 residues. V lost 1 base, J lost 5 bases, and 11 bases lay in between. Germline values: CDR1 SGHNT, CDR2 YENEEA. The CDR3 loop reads CASSLGSRGETQYF. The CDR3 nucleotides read TGTGCCAGCAGCTTAGGGTCCCGCGGGGAGACCCAGTACTTC. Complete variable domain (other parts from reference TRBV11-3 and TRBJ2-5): EAGVVQSPRYKIIEKKQPVAFWCNPISGHNTLYWYLQNLGQGPELLIRYENEEAVDDSQLPKDRFSAERLKGVDSTLKIQPAELGDSAVYLCASSLGSRGETQYFGPGTRLLVL.

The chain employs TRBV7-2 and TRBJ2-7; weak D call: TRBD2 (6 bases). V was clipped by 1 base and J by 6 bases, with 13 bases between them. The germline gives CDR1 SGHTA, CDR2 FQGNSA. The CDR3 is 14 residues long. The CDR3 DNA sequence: TGTGCCAGCAGCTTAGTCAGGGAGGTCTCCGAGCAGTACTTC. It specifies CASSLVREVSEQYF.